This T cell receptor (beta chain) appears in the sequencing data of a study of T cells after yellow fever vaccination. A note on this clonotype: Its target is not known. A much more abundant neighbour one base away suggests this may be a read error.

Findings and caveats of the study: Most primary-vaccination clones recurred post-booster (roughly 96% CD4, just over 85% CD8).

V lost 0 bases to trimming and J lost 6 bases, with 15 bases between them. CDR3 size: 15 residues. Germline lookup yields CDR1 MNHEY and CDR2 SVGAGI. TCRdb analysed the 5' RACE reads with MiXCR anew, one entry per CDR3 protein. This table has approximately 260,000 distinct CDR3 sequences, roughly 4.8% appearing once. This chain links TRBV6-5 with TRBJ2-7; D is possibly TRBD1 or TRBD2 (6 bases each). Here the sequenced sample was CD4+ T cells sorted from PBMCs, taken on the day of the yellow fever booster vaccination. The origin of this receptor is a man younger than 30 who received the YFV17D yellow fever vaccine. The CDR3 region is CASSYSGGWTSEQYF. DNA of the CDR3: TGTGCCAGCAGTTACTCGGGGGGCTGGACCTCCGAGCAGTACTTC.